This T cell receptor (beta chain) stems from a study of OX40 agonist ivuxolimab in advanced cancers. Study-wide background: An agonistic anti-OX40 (CD134) antibody, ivuxolimab, was used to treat the patients. Partial response was recorded in three patients: one hepatocellular carcinoma and two cutaneous melanoma cases. Findings of the study overall: What antigens the expanded peripheral T cells recognized was never established.

Concerning this clone itself: Its specificity is unknown.

Profiled with immunoSEQ multiplex PCR; TCRdb holds only in-frame clones, not every one. The data show about 31,000 clones, with 86% seen just once and approximately 33% held by the top ten. Trimming pared 2 bases from V and 9 bases from J, leaving 8 bases between. The germline CDR1 and CDR2 sequences are SGHAT and FQNNGV. The CDR3 is made up of 12 amino acids. The receptor was isolated from an adult with an advanced solid tumor such as melanoma, head and neck, liver or kidney cancer. The rearrangement joins TRBV11-2 to TRBJ2-1, with no clear D. The specimen was CD4+ or CD8+ T cells sorted from blood, collected in a trial of the OX40 agonist ivuxolimab. CDR3 region: CASSLSAAEQFF. CDR3 coding DNA: TGTGCCAGCAGCTTAAGCGCGGCTGAGCAGTTCTTC.